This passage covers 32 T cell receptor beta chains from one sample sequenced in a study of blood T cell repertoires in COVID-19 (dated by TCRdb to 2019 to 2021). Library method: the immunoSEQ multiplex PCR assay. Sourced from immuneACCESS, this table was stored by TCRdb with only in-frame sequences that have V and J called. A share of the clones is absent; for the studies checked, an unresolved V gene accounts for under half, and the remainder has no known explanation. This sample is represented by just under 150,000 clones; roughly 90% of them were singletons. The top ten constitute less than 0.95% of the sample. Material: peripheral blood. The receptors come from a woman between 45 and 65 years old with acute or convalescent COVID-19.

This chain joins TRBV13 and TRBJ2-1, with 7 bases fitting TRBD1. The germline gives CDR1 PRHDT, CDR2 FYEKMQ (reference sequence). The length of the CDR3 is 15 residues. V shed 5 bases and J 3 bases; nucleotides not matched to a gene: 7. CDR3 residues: CASSRGSGGYNEQFF. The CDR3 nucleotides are TGTGCCAGCAGCCGCGGGTCAGGGGGCTACAATGAGCAGTTCTTC.

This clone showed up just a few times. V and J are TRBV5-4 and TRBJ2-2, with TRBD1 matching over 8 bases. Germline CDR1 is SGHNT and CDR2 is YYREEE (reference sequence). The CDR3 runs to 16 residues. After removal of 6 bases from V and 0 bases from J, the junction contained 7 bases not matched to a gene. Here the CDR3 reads CASTNRDRTNTGELFF. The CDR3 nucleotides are TGTGCCAGCACCAACCGGGACAGGACGAACACCGGGGAGCTGTTTTTT.

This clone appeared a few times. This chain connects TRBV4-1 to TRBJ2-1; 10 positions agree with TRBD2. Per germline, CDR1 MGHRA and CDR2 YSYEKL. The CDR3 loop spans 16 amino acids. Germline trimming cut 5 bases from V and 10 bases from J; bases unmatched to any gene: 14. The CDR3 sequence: CASSAAASGGRWEQFF. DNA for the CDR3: TGCGCCAGCAGCGCGGCGGCTAGCGGGGGCCGGTGGGAGCAGTTCTTC.

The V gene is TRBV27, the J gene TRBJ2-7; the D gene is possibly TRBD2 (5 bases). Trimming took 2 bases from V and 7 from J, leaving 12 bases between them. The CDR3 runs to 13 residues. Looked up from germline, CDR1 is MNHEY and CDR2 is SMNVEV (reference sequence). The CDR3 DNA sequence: TGTGCCAGCAGTTTAGGAATCTCGGGGGAGCAGTACTTC. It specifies CASSLGISGEQYF.

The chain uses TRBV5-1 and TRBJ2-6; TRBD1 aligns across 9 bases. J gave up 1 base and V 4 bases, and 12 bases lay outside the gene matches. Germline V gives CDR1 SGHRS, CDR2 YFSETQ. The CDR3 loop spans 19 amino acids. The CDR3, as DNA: TGCGCCAGCAGCAGGGACAGGGATGCTTCCGTTTCTGGGGCCAACGTCCTGACTTTC. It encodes CASSRDRDASVSGANVLTF.

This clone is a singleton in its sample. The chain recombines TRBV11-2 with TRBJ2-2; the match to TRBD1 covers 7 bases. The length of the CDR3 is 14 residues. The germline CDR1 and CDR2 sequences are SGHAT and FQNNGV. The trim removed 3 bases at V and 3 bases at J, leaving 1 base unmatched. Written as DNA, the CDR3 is TGTGCCAGCAGCTTGGGACAGCACACCGGGGAGCTGTTTTTT. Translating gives CASSLGQHTGELFF.

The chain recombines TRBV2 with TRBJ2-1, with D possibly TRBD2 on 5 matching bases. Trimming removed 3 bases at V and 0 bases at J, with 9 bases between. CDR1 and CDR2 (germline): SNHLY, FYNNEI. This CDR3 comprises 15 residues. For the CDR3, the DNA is TGTGCCAGCAGTGATTCCGGGAACTCCTACAATGAGCAGTTCTTC. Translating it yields CASSDSGNSYNEQFF. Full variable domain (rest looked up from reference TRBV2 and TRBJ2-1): EPEVTQTPSHQVTQMGQEVILRCVPISNHLYFYWYRQILGQKVEFLVSFYNNEISEKSEIFDDQFSVERPDGSNFTLKIRSTKLEDSAMYFCASSDSGNSYNEQFFGPGTRLTVL.

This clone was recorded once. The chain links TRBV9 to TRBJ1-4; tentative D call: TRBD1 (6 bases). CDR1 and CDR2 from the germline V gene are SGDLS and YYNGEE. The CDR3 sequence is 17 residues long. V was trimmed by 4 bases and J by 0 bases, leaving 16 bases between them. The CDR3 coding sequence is TGTGCCAGCAGCTCTCCCTTAAGGGGGTCAACTAATGAAAAACTGTTTTTT. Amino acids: CASSSPLRGSTNEKLFF.

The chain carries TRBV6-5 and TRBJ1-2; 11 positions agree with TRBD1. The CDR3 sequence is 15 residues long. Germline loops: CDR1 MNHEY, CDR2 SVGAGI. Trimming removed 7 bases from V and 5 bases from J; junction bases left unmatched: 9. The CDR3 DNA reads TGTGCCAGCACGAGCCGGGACAGGGGGTTTTATGGCTACACCTTC. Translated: CASTSRDRGFYGYTF.

CDR3 sequence reads: CASSTPGQYSGELFF. The DNA for the CDR3 is TGTGCCAGCAGCACTCCGGGACAGTATTCCGGGGAGCTGTTTTTT. The chain is built from TRBV11-2 and TRBJ2-2; 7 nucleotides agree with TRBD1. V lost 5 bases to trimming and J lost 6 bases; unmatched junction nucleotides: 9. The CDR3 spans 15 residues. Germline loops: CDR1 SGHAT, CDR2 FQNNGV.

The CDR3 sequence: CATSHSKNTGELFF. The CDR3 coding sequence is TGTGCCACCAGTCATTCTAAGAACACCGGGGAGCTGTTTTTT. The rearrangement links TRBV24-1 to TRBJ2-2; D remains ambiguous. V lost 6 bases to trimming and J lost 1 base, with 8 bases between them. Germline CDR1 and CDR2: KGHDR and SFDVKD. This CDR3 comprises 14 residues.

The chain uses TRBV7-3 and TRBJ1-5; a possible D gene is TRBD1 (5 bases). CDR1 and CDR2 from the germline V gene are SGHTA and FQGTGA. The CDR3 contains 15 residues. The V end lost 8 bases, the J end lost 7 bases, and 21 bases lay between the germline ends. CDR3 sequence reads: CASSSIGRVDQPQHF. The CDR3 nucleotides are TGTGCCAGCTCCTCTATCGGCAGGGTGGACCAGCCCCAGCATTTT.

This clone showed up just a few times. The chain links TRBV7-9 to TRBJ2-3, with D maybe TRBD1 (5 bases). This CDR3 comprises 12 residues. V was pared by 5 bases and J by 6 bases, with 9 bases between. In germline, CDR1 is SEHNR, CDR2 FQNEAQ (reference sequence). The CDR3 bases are TGTGCCAGCAGCCAATCAGGGGATACGCAGTATTTT. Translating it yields CASSQSGDTQYF.

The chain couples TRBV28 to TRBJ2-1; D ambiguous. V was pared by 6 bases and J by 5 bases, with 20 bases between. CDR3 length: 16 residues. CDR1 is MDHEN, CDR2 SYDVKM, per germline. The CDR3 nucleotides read TGTGCCAGCAGAGCAATACATATGTCGGGTCACAATGAGCAGTTCTTC. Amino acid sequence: CASRAIHMSGHNEQFF.

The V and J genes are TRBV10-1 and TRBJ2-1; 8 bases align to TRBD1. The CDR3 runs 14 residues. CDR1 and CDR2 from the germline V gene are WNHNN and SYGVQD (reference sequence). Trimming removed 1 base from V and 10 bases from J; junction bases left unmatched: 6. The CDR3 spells CASSEFRAGGEQFF. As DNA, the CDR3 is TGCGCCAGCAGTGAGTTCAGGGCAGGGGGCGAGCAGTTCTTC.

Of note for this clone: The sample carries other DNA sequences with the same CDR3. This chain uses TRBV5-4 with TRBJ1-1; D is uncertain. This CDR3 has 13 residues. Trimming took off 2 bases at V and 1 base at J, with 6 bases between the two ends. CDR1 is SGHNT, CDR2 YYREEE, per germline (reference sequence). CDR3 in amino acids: CASSFNSNTEAFF. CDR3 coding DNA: TGTGCCAGCAGCTTCAACTCGAACACTGAAGCTTTCTTT.

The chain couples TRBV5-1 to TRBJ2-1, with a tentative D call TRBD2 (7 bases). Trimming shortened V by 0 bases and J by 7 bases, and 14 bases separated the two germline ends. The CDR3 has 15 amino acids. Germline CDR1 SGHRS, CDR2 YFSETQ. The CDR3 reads CASSLAGGKLNEQFF. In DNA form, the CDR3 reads TGCGCCAGCAGCTTGGCGGGGGGCAAATTGAATGAGCAGTTCTTC.

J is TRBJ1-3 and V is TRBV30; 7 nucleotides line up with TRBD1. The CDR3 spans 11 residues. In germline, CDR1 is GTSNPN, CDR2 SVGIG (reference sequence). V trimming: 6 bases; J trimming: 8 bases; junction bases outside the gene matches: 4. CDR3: CACTQGYTIYF. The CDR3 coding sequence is TGTGCCTGTACACAGGGGTACACCATATATTTT.

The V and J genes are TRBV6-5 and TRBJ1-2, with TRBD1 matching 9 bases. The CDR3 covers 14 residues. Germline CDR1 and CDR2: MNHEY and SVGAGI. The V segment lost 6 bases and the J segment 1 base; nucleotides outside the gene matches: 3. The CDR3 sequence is CASRRQGVNYGYTF. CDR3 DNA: TGTGCCAGCAGAAGACAGGGGGTTAACTATGGCTACACCTTC.

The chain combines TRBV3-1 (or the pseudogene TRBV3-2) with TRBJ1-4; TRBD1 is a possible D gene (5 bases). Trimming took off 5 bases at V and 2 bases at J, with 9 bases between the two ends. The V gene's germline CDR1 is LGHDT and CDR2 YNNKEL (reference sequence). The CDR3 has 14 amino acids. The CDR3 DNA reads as TGTGCCAGCAGCTTTCGGGGGACTAATGAAAAACTGTTTTTT. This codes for CASSFRGTNEKLFF.

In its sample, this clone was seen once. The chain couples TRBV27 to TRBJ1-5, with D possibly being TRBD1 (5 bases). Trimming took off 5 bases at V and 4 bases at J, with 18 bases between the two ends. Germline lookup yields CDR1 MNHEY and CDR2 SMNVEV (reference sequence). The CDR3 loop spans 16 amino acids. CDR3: CASSPSAGPGNQPQHF. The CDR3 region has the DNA TGTGCCAGCAGTCCATCGGCGGGACCTGGGAATCAGCCCCAGCATTTT.

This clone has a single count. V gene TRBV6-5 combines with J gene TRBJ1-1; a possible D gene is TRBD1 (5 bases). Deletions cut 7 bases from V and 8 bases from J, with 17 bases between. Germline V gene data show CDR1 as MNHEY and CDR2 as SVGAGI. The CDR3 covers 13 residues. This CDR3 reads CASTAGGGVEAFF. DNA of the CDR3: TGTGCCAGCACCGCCGGGGGAGGAGTCGAAGCTTTCTTT.

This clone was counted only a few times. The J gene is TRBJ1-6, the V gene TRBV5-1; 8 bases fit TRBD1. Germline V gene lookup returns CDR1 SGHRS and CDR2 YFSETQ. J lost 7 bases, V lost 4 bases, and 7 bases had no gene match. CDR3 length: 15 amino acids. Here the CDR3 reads CASSDQGARNSPLHF. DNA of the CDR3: TGCGCCAGCAGCGACCAGGGGGCCCGGAATTCACCCCTCCACTTT.

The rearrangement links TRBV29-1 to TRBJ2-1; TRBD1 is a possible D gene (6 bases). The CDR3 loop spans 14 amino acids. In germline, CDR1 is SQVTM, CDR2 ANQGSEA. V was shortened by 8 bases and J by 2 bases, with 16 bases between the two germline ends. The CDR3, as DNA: TGCAGCACTCATGTCAGGGGCGCCTACAATGAGCAGTTCTTC. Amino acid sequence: CSTHVRGAYNEQFF.

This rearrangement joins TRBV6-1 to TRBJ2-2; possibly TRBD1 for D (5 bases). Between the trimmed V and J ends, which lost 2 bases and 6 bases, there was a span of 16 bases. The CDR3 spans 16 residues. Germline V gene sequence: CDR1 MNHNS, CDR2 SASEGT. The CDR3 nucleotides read TGTGCCAGCAGTGAACTGACATCACAGGTATCCGGGGAGCTGTTTTTT. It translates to CASSELTSQVSGELFF.

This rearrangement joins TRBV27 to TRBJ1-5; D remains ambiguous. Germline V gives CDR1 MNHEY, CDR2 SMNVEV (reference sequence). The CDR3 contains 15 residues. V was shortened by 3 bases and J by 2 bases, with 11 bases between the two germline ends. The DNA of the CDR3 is TGTGCCAGCAGTTTGCTGGGCGTCGGCAATCAGCCCCAGCATTTT. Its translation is CASSLLGVGNQPQHF.

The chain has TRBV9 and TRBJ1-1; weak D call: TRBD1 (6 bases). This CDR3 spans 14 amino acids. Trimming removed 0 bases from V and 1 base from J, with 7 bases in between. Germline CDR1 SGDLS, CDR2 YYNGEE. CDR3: CASSVEGQNTEAFF. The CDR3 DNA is TGTGCCAGCAGCGTAGAGGGACAGAACACTGAAGCTTTCTTT.

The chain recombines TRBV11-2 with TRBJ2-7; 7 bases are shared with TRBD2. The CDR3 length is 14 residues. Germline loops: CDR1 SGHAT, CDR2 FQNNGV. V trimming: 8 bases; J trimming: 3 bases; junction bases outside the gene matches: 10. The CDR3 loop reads CASDSSGGFYEQYF. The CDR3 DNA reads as TGTGCCAGCGATAGTTCGGGGGGATTCTACGAGCAGTACTTC.

The CDR3 spells CASSPVPGFLDEQYF. Here the CDR3 DNA reads TGTGCCAGCAGCCCTGTCCCGGGATTCTTGGACGAGCAGTACTTC. The V and J genes are TRBV5-4 and TRBJ2-7; D perhaps matches TRBD2 (5 bases). CDR3 length equals 15 residues. Trimming removed 4 bases from V and 5 bases from J, with 19 bases in between. CDR1 is SGHNT and CDR2 is YYREEE in the germline V gene (reference sequence).

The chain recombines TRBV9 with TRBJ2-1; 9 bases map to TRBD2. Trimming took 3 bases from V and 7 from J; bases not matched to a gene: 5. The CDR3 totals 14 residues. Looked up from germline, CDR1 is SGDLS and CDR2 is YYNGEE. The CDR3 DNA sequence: TGTGCCAGCAGCGCGACTAGCGGAGTGAATGAGCAGTTCTTC. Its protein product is CASSATSGVNEQFF.

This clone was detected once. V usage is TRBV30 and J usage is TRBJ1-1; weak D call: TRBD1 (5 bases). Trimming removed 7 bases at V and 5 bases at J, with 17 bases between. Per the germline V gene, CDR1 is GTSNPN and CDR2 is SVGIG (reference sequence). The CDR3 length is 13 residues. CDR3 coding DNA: TGTGCCTCACAACAGGCATTTGTAACTGAAGCTTTCTTT. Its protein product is CASQQAFVTEAFF.

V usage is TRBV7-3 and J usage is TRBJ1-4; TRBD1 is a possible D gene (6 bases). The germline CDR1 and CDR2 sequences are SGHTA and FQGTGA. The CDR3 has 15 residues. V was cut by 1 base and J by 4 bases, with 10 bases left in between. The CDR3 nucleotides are TGTGCCAGCAGCTTAAATGGACAGTATAATGAAAAACTGTTTTTT. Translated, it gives CASSLNGQYNEKLFF.